Below are 3 T cell receptor beta chains sequenced from a single sample in a study of shared clonotypes between healthy human individuals. Produced via immunoSEQ multiplex PCR; TCRdb's table is partial and in-frame only. Of some 2.1 million clones in the sample, around 95% are singletons; the top ten hold under 0.15%. Material for sequencing was naive CD4+ T cells sorted from blood. Subset: CD45RA+ positively selected. Receptors originate from a man in his late teens or twenties in good health.

This chain joins TRBV21-1 and TRBJ1-2; TRBD1, the D gene given by the table, was not confirmed from the DNA. TRBV21-1 is reported as a pseudogene. The CDR3 totals 19 residues. The CDR3 here is CASSKSFLRKATVGYGYTF. CDR3 bases: TGTGCCAGCAGCAAATCTTTTCTGAGGAAAGCGACAGTCGGGTATGGCTACACCTTC.

The rearrangement links TRBV6-5 to TRBJ1-1, with D possibly matching TRBD1 (6 bases). In germline, CDR1 is MNHEY, CDR2 SVGAGI. Trimming took off 0 bases at V and 4 bases at J, with 15 bases between the two ends. The CDR3 totals 16 residues. The CDR3: CASSYSRSIRGTEAFF. For the CDR3, the DNA is TGTGCCAGCAGTTACTCGAGGTCGATCAGGGGCACTGAAGCTTTCTTT.

The chain employs TRBV9 and TRBJ1-1; unclear D gene. This CDR3 has 13 amino acids. The V end was cut by 3 bases, the J end by 5 bases, with 11 bases between. Germline V gives CDR1 SGDLS, CDR2 YYNGEE. The CDR3 sequence: CASSGNWRTEAFF. The CDR3 DNA reads as TGTGCCAGCAGCGGAAATTGGAGGACTGAAGCTTTCTTT.